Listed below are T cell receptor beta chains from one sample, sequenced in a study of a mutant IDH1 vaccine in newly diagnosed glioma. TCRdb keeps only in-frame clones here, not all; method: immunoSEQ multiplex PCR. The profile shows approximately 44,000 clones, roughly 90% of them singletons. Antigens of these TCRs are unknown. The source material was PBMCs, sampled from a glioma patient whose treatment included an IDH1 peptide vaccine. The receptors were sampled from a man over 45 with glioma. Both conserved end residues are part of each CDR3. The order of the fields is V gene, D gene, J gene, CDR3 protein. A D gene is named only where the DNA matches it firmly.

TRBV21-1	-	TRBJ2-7	CASSNRRGGPSYEQYF
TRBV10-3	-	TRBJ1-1	CAISPPGGNTEAFF
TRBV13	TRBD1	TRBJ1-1	CASSFRISGQGKDTEAFF
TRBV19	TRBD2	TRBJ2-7	CASSPRLAGWYEQYF
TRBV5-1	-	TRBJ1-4	CASSLVRNEKLFF
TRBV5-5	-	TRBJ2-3	CASSLGQDPSTDTQYF
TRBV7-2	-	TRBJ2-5	CASSLVGGEQETQYF
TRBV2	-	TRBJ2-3	CASRKDYTPTDTQYF
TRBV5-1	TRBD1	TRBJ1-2	CASSPNSGTANYGYTF
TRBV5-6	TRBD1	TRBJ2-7	CASSRRGQGSYEQYF
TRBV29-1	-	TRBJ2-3	CRAGNLTYTDTQYF
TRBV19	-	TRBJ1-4	CASSVNEVGAGKLFF
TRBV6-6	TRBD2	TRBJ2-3	CASSFSGASTDTQYF
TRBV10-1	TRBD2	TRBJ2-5	CASSGGLAGVAEETQYF
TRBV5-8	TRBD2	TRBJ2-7	CASKLRLAGTREQYF
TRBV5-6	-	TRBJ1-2	CASSLSRLYGYTF
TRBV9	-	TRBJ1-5	CASSVDGQSNQPQHF
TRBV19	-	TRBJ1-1	CASSITGRGSNPEAFF
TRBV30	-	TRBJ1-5	CAWSVKPTQPQHF
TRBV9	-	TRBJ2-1	CASSHRDEDNEQFF
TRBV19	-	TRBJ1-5	CASIGTGSYSNQPQHF
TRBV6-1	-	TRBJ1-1	CASSEDLQGEAFF
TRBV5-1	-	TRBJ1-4	CASRIGQQFNEKLFF
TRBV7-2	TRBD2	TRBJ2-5	CASSLGGRAPETQYF
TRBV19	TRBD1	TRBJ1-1	CASSNRGTGGMGGRTEAFF
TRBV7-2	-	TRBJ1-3	CASSLAGYTIYF
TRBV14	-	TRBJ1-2	CASSQGTERMGYTF
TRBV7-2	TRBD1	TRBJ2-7	CASSFWTGPSSYEQYF
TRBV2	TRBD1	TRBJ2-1	CASRMTGNTYNEQFF
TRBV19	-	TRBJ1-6	CASSIPGAQNSPLHF
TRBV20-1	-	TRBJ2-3	CSATTRDTQYF
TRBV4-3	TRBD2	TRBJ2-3	CASSSGGGTDTQYF
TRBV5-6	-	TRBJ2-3	CASRSGAFFSTDTQYF
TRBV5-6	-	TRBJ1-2	CASSLATGHGIGYTF
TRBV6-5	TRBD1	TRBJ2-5	CATLRAQGAGTQYF
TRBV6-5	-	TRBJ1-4	CASSPRSMGEKLFF
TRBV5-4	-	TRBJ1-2	CASSRGGVTNYGYTF
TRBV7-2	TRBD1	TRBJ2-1	CASSFPGQVWIF
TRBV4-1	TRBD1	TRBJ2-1	CASSQPNRGTYNEQFF
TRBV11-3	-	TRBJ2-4	CASSPGVGRKNIQYF
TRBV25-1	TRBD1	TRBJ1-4	CASSGQRGLRPEKLFF
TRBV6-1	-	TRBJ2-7	CASSEVGQAYEQYF